This TCR beta chain was sequenced during a study of early T cells in non-severe SARS-CoV-2 infection. Study context: Sequenced material consisted of bulk RNA (from unsorted whole blood), and chains were unpaired.

Trimming removed 0 bases at V and 4 bases at J, with 8 bases between. This CDR3 has 13 amino acids. In germline, CDR1 is SGHRS, CDR2 YFSETQ. Individual cDNA molecules received unique molecular identifiers. In TCRdb, the 5' RACE reads were re-called with MiXCR into one record per CDR3 protein. The sample lists approximately 68,000 distinct CDR3 sequences, about 9.4% occurring once. The TCR was taken from an adult who was a healthcare worker with PCR-confirmed SARS-CoV-2 infection or an uninfected control (not recorded which). The V and J genes are TRBV5-1 and TRBJ2-7; D gene uncertain. Specimen: whole blood, collected at baseline. CDR3 DNA sequence: TGCGCCAGCAGCTTGGAACCCAGATACGAGCAGTACTTC. It translates to CASSLEPRYEQYF. Combining the CDR3 with reference TRBV5-1 and TRBJ2-7 gives the whole variable domain KAGVTQTPRYLIKTRGQQVTLSCSPISGHRSVSWYQQTPGQGLQFLFEYFSETQRNKGNFPGRFSGRQFSNSRSEMNVSTLELGDSALYLCASSLEPRYEQYFGPGTRLTVT.